This entry lists 7 T cell receptor beta chains sequenced from one sample in a study of T cell responses to AZD1222 COVID-19 vaccine. Profiled with immunoSEQ multiplex PCR; TCRdb holds only in-frame clones, not every one. The table records roughly 150,000 clones, roughly 89% of them present only once. Source: peripheral blood, taken on day 0 of AZD1222 vaccination. These receptor sequences come from an adult in good health.

This rearrangement joins TRBV2 to TRBJ1-6; no definite D call. Germline CDR1 is SNHLY and CDR2 is FYNNEI. V was pared by 6 bases and J by 2 bases, with 5 bases between. The CDR3 runs 13 residues. The CDR3 protein is CASRVAYNSPLHF. CDR3 DNA sequence: TGTGCCAGCAGGGTCGCCTATAATTCACCCCTCCACTTT. Filled out from reference TRBV2 and TRBJ1-6, the complete variable domain reads EPEVTQTPSHQVTQMGQEVILRCVPISNHLYFYWYRQILGQKVEFLVSFYNNEISEKSEIFDDQFSVERPDGSNFTLKIRSTKLEDSAMYFCASRVAYNSPLHFGNGTRLTVT.

The chain carries TRBV18 and TRBJ2-7; D ambiguous. Germline V gene data show CDR1 as KGHSH and CDR2 as LQKENI. Trimming cost V 3 bases and J 3 bases, with 12 bases left between them. This CDR3 has 14 residues. This CDR3 is CASSPRDGRYEQYF. The CDR3 DNA follows: TGTGCCAGCTCACCGCGTGACGGACGCTACGAGCAGTACTTC.

V and J are TRBV10-3 and TRBJ1-2, with unresolved D. Trimming took 5 bases from V and 1 from J, leaving 14 bases between them. Germline assignment: CDR1 ENHRY and CDR2 SYGVKD. This CDR3 region has 15 residues. CDR3 sequence (DNA): TGTGCCATCAGTAGTCTGGGTCGGGGTAACTATGGCTACACCTTC. Translating gives CAISSLGRGNYGYTF.

A single count supports this clone. Written as DNA, the CDR3 is TGTGCCAGCAGTCTGGGACAGGGGAATGGCTACACCTTC. Encoded protein: CASSLGQGNGYTF. The genes are TRBV6-5 and TRBJ1-2; 10 bases fit TRBD1. The CDR3 runs to 13 residues. Germline trimming cut 5 bases from V and 6 bases from J; bases unmatched to any gene: 3. The germline V gene has CDR1 MNHEY and CDR2 SVGAGI.

The chain recombines TRBV5-5 with TRBJ1-1; the D is unclear. V shed 3 bases and J shed 5 bases, with 17 bases lying between them. Germline CDR1 is SGHKS and CDR2 is YYEKEE (reference sequence). This CDR3 is built from 15 residues. The CDR3 DNA reads as TGTGCCAGCAGCTCCAATCCGGGAACAGAAACTGAAGCTTTCTTT. Its protein is CASSSNPGTETEAFF.

The rearrangement uses TRBV10-3 and TRBJ1-1; TRBD1 aligns across 7 bases. Germline loops: CDR1 ENHRY, CDR2 SYGVKD. This CDR3 region has 15 residues. After removal of 7 bases from V and 4 bases from J, the junction contained 12 bases not matched to a gene. The CDR3 DNA reads TGTGCCATCACCGCACAGGGGAAGGGGTCCACTGAAGCTTTCTTT. Protein: CAITAQGKGSTEAFF.

V and J are TRBV9 and TRBJ2-1, with 7 bases that match TRBD1. Germline trimming cut 4 bases from V and 4 bases from J; bases unmatched to any gene: 2. Germline CDR1 is SGDLS and CDR2 is YYNGEE. This CDR3 has 13 residues. The CDR3 DNA follows: TGTGCCAGCAGCTGGGACAGTTACAATGAGCAGTTCTTC. It translates to CASSWDSYNEQFF. The variable domain in full, completed from reference TRBV9 and TRBJ2-1, reads DSGVTQTPKHLITATGQRVTLRCSPRSGDLSVYWYQQSLDQGLQFLIQYYNGEERAKGNILERFSAQQFPDLHSELNLSSLELGDSALYFCASSWDSYNEQFFGPGTRLTVL.